The 18 T cell receptor beta chains listed next were all sequenced from one sample in a study of blood T cell repertoires in COVID-19. TCRdb's copy holds only in-frame clones and misses some; the assay was immunoSEQ multiplex PCR. The table lists 85,000 to 130,000 clones, approximately 84% of them singletons. Sequenced material: peripheral blood. The receptors were gathered from a man between 60 and 75 years old with acute or convalescent COVID-19.

This clone occurred once. This rearrangement joins TRBV27 to TRBJ2-7; 9 bases line up with TRBD2. CDR1 MNHEY and CDR2 SMNVEV come from the germline V gene (reference sequence). The trim removed 5 bases at V and 3 bases at J, leaving 5 bases unmatched. CDR3 length: 14 residues. CDR3 sequence (DNA): TGTGCCAGCAGTCCGGGACTAGCTGTCTACGAGCAGTACTTC. Translation gives CASSPGLAVYEQYF.

The chain is built from TRBV9 and TRBJ2-2; 9 bases fit TRBD2. Germline lookup yields CDR1 SGDLS and CDR2 YYNGEE. The CDR3 has 16 amino acids. The V and J ends lost 1 base and 4 bases, in that order; junction bases with no gene match: 5. CDR3 nucleotides: TGTGCCAGCAGCGTATTAGCGGGAGCGGGCACCGGGGAGCTGTTTTTT. Its translation is CASSVLAGAGTGELFF.

This chain connects TRBV9 to TRBJ1-1; 8 positions match TRBD1. Germline V gives CDR1 SGDLS, CDR2 YYNGEE. The junction had 3 bases not matched to a gene; V was cut back by 4 bases and J by 4 bases. The CDR3 spans 13 residues. CDR3: CASSQGAATEAFF. The CDR3 coding sequence is TGTGCCAGCAGCCAGGGGGCGGCCACTGAAGCTTTCTTT. Looking up the rest from reference TRBV9 and TRBJ1-1 gives the full variable domain: DSGVTQTPKHLITATGQRVTLRCSPRSGDLSVYWYQQSLDQGLQFLIQYYNGEERAKGNILERFSAQQFPDLHSELNLSSLELGDSALYFCASSQGAATEAFFGQGTRLTVV.

This rearrangement joins TRBV10-2 to TRBJ1-5; no reliable D call. The germline CDR1 and CDR2 sequences are WSHSY and SAAADI. Trimming pared 2 bases from V and 4 bases from J, leaving 12 bases between. This CDR3 spans 15 amino acids. CDR3 amino acids: CASSEMNRQNQPQHF. CDR3 nucleotide sequence: TGCGCCAGCAGTGAGATGAACAGACAAAATCAGCCCCAGCATTTT.

This clone was seen once. This chain joins TRBV4-2 and TRBJ1-2; TRBD1 agrees at 10 bases. This CDR3 spans 15 amino acids. Germline values: CDR1 LGHNA, CDR2 YNFKEQ. Germline trimming cut 2 bases from V and 4 bases from J; bases unmatched to any gene: 4. In DNA, the CDR3 is TGTGCCAGCAGCCAATCGACAGGGGGCACCTATGGCTACACCTTC. Amino acid sequence: CASSQSTGGTYGYTF.

V is TRBV24-1 and J is TRBJ2-1; 7 nucleotides match TRBD1. There are 16 residues in the CDR3. CDR1 is KGHDR and CDR2 is SFDVKD in the germline V gene. The V gene end was trimmed by 4 bases and the J gene end by 3 bases; junction bases not matched to a gene: 8. CDR3 sequence: CATSDPGQDHYNEQFF. CDR3 bases: TGTGCCACCAGTGACCCTGGACAGGACCACTACAATGAGCAGTTCTTC.

The rearrangement links TRBV19 to TRBJ1-2; D is perhaps TRBD1 (6 bases). Trimming removed 3 bases from V and 0 bases from J, with 11 bases in between. The CDR3 loop spans 15 amino acids. The germline V gene has CDR1 LNHDA and CDR2 SQIVND (reference sequence). The CDR3 DNA sequence: TGTGCCAGTAGTATGTCGACAGGAACTAACTATGGCTACACCTTC. Translated: CASSMSTGTNYGYTF.

This rearrangement joins TRBV20-1 to TRBJ2-3, with 13 bases fitting TRBD2. The CDR3 is 18 amino acids. CDR1 and CDR2 (germline): DFQATT, SNEGSKA (reference sequence). V lost 3 bases and J lost 2; bases outside the gene matches: 11. The DNA for the CDR3 is TGCAGTGCTAGTGTTGGACTAGCGGGAGTGGGGCCCACAGATACGCAGTATTTT. Amino acids: CSASVGLAGVGPTDTQYF.

The chain combines TRBV24-1 with TRBJ1-2, with D maybe TRBD1 (5 bases). Germline V gene data show CDR1 as KGHDR and CDR2 as SFDVKD. V was shortened by 5 bases and J by 8 bases, with 14 bases between the two germline ends. CDR3 length: 13 amino acids. The CDR3 region is CATSAQGVYGYTF. The CDR3 DNA follows: TGTGCCACCAGTGCGCAGGGTGTATACGGCTACACCTTC.

V and J are TRBV13 and TRBJ2-7; 7 nucleotides match TRBD2. The germline V gene has CDR1 PRHDT and CDR2 FYEKMQ (reference sequence). The CDR3 consists of 14 residues. Germline trimming cut 5 bases from V and 0 bases from J; bases unmatched to any gene: 4. The CDR3, as DNA: TGTGCCAGCAGCCCTCGGACTAGCTCCTACGAGCAGTACGTC. It codes for CASSPRTSSYEQYV.

CDR3 bases: TGTGCCAGCAGCCGCGGACAGGGGGCGGGTGAGCAGTACTTC. As protein: CASSRGQGAGEQYF. The chain employs TRBV27 and TRBJ2-7; 11 nucleotides line up with TRBD1. In germline, CDR1 is MNHEY, CDR2 SMNVEV (reference sequence). The CDR3 contains 14 residues. Trimming took 6 bases from V and 7 from J; bases not matched to a gene: 8.

The DNA for the CDR3 is TGTGCCAGCAGCGTAGCCGGCAGGGCTGGGGCCAACGTCCTGACTTTC. Encoded protein: CASSVAGRAGANVLTF. This chain joins TRBV9 and TRBJ2-6; D may be TRBD1 (5 bases). CDR1 SGDLS and CDR2 YYNGEE come from the germline V gene. The ends were cut back, 0 bases at V and 2 bases at J, with 9 bases in the middle. The CDR3 extends over 16 amino acids.

V usage is TRBV14 and J usage is TRBJ1-4; D is unresolved. V lost 1 base and J 4 bases, leaving 10 bases between the germline ends. Germline CDR1 is SGHDN and CDR2 is FVKESK. This CDR3 region has 15 residues. Written as DNA, the CDR3 is TGTGCCAGCAGCCAAGTAGCGGGCAGTAATGAAAAACTGTTTTTT. It codes for CASSQVAGSNEKLFF.

The chain uses TRBV11-2 and TRBJ1-1, with 7 positions matching TRBD1. The V and J ends lost 5 bases and 4 bases, in that order; junction bases with no gene match: 7. Germline V gene data show CDR1 as SGHAT and CDR2 as FQNNGV. The CDR3 sequence is 14 residues long. Here the CDR3 DNA reads TGTGCCAGCAGCCCGATCCACAGGGGCACTGAAGCTTTCTTT. Translated: CASSPIHRGTEAFF.

This chain uses TRBV5-6 with TRBJ2-5; 11 positions agree with TRBD2. The CDR3 covers 18 residues. The V gene's germline CDR1 is SGHDT and CDR2 YYEEEE. Losses at the gene ends were 4 bases for V and 2 bases for J; bases not matched to a gene: 13. The CDR3, as DNA: TGTGCCAGCAGCGCACGAATTTTACTAGCGGGAGAACAAGAGACCCAGTACTTC. Amino acids: CASSARILLAGEQETQYF.

The chain has TRBV27 and TRBJ2-5, with a tentative D call TRBD2 (5 bases). CDR1 MNHEY and CDR2 SMNVEV come from the germline V gene (reference sequence). V was shortened by 7 bases and J by 5 bases, with 14 bases between the two germline ends. This CDR3 is 13 amino acids long. The DNA for the CDR3 is TGTGCCAGCACCCACAGTGGGGAGGAGACCCAGTACTTC. Translating it yields CASTHSGEETQYF.

The chain links TRBV18 to TRBJ1-2; D uncertain. With 2 bases removed from V and 3 bases from J, the gap between germline ends came to 4 bases. The CDR3 totals 12 residues. Germline CDR1 KGHSH, CDR2 LQKENI. CDR3 in DNA: TGTGCCAGCTCACCAGGCCACTATGGCTACACCTTC. Encoded protein: CASSPGHYGYTF.

V is TRBV9 and J is TRBJ1-6; a possible D gene is TRBD1 (6 bases). Between the trimmed V and J ends, which lost 3 bases and 10 bases, there was a span of 11 bases. The CDR3 extends over 13 amino acids. Germline-derived CDR1 and CDR2 are SGDLS and YYNGEE. CDR3 sequence (DNA): TGTGCCAGCAGCGCGAGGGGGGGCTCACCCCTCCACTTT. Amino acids: CASSARGGSPLHF.